A single sample gave rise to the 17 T cell receptor beta chains below, sequenced in a study of T cells in women clearing cervical HPV infection. Generated by immunoSEQ multiplex PCR, the TCRdb table keeps only in-frame clones and is missing some. This table lists around 20,000 clones. Sequencing input: blood buffy coat. These TCRs come from a woman between 18 and 70 years old with a cervical HPV16 infection that either progressed to CIN3+ or cleared (not recorded which).

A note on this clone: The read ends 3 residues early relative to the CDR3; the germline J gene fills the gap. The V call is TRBV19, the J call TRBJ1-2, with 8 bases fitting TRBD1. CDR1 and CDR2 (germline): LNHDA, SQIVND (reference sequence). The CDR3 consists of 16 residues. Partial CDR3 DNA: TGTGCCAGTAGTACAAACCGGGGGACAGGAAAGTACGAC. It encodes CASSTNRGTGKYD. The entire CDR3 protein reads CASSTNRGTGKYDYTF.

The CDR3 bases that were read are TGTGCCGCCGGGTATAATTCACCC. This encodes CAAGYNSP. The entire CDR3 protein reads CAAGYNSPLHF. This chain uses TRBV6-2 or TRBV6-3 with TRBJ1-6; no firm D call. The CDR3 extends 3 residues past the end of the read, so its final part is completed from the germline J gene. V was clipped by 11 bases and J by 4 bases, with 6 bases between them. Germline lookup yields CDR1 MNHEY and CDR2 SVGEGT. CDR3 length: 11 residues.

Details on this clone: The sequence runs out 3 residues before the end of the CDR3; the remainder is reconstructed from the germline J gene. The chain links TRBV2 to TRBJ2-5; TRBD1 might be the D (5 bases). The CDR3 runs to 13 residues. The germline V gene has CDR1 SNHLY and CDR2 FYNNEI. The ends were cut back, 5 bases at V and 5 bases at J, with 12 bases in the middle. CDR3 amino acids: CASSTSPGETQYF. CDR3 bases read: TGTGCCAGCAGTACATCACCAGGGGAGACC. The variable domain in full, completed from reference TRBV2 and TRBJ2-5, reads EPEVTQTPSHQVTQMGQEVILRCVPISNHLYFYWYRQILGQKVEFLVSFYNNEISEKSEIFDDQFSVERPDGSNFTLKIRSTKLEDSAMYFCASSTSPGETQYFGPGTRLLVL.

Worth noting for this clone: The CDR3 is cut off 3 residues early in the read; its end comes from the germline J gene. The chain has TRBV7-7 and TRBJ2-5, with TRBD1 identical over 11 bases. This CDR3 spans 15 amino acids. With 3 bases clipped from V and 4 bases from J, the junction kept 4 bases outside the gene matches. Germline CDR1 is SSHAT and CDR2 is FNYEAQ (reference sequence). CDR3 DNA (partial): TGTGCCAGCAGCTTCGGGACAGGGGGGGCAGAGACC. Its translation is CASSFGTGGAET. In full, the CDR3 reads CASSFGTGGAETQYF.

In regard to this clone: The missing CDR3 end, 3 residues past where the read stops, is filled in from the germline J gene. J is TRBJ1-5 and V is TRBV27; perhaps TRBD1 as D (6 bases). The CDR3 extends over 13 amino acids. Germline CDR1 MNHEY, CDR2 SMNVEV (reference sequence). The germline V and J ends were trimmed by 5 bases and 7 bases, with 12 bases remaining between them. The sequenced part of the CDR3 DNA is TGTGCCAGCAGTACACAGGGCCGGCAGCCC. Protein: CASSTQGRQP. The complete CDR3 sequence is CASSTQGRQPQHF.

About this clone itself: The read ends 3 residues early relative to the CDR3; the germline J gene fills the gap. The rearrangement uses TRBV2 and TRBJ1-4; TRBD1 agrees at 7 bases. The CDR3 runs to 13 residues. Germline CDR1 SNHLY, CDR2 FYNNEI. V shed 7 bases and J 6 bases; nucleotides not matched to a gene: 5. Partial CDR3 DNA: TGTGCCAGCAACCGGGACAGACATGAAAAA. Protein sequence: CASNRDRHEK. The complete CDR3 sequence is CASNRDRHEKLFF. Full variable domain (rest looked up from reference TRBV2 and TRBJ1-4): EPEVTQTPSHQVTQMGQEVILRCVPISNHLYFYWYRQILGQKVEFLVSFYNNEISEKSEIFDDQFSVERPDGSNFTLKIRSTKLEDSAMYFCASNRDRHEKLFFGSGTQLSVL.

Points on this clone: The read stops 3 residues short of the end of the CDR3; the missing end is completed from the germline J gene. J is TRBJ2-7 and V is TRBV20-1, with D unresolved. Germline CDR1 is DFQATT and CDR2 is SNEGSKA (reference sequence). V was trimmed by 3 bases and J by 4 bases, leaving 16 bases between them. This CDR3 contains 14 residues. The CDR3 DNA, read in part, is TGCAGTGCTAGTCCGATGGCAGGAGAGTACGAG. It specifies CSASPMAGEYE. The CDR3 as a whole reads CSASPMAGEYEQYF.

In the case of this clone: The observed sequence ends 3 residues before the CDR3 terminus, with the missing tail filled in from the germline J gene. The chain carries TRBV30 and TRBJ1-6; 7 bases agree with TRBD1. There are 15 residues in the CDR3. Germline CDR1 reads GTSNPN; CDR2 reads SVGIG (reference sequence). The junction had 10 bases not matched to a gene; V was cut back by 4 bases and J by 7 bases. This chain's CDR3 is CAWTIKTGLNSPLHF. CDR3 bases read: TGTGCCTGGACCATAAAGACAGGGTTGAATTCACCC.

A remark on this clone: The read halts 3 residues ahead of the CDR3 end, with the missing end drawn from the germline J gene. This sequence joins TRBV7-2 and TRBJ1-2, with TRBD1 as a possible D gene (5 bases). The CDR3 runs 16 residues. CDR1 and CDR2 (germline): SGHTA, FQGNSA. The DNA read from the CDR3 is TGTGCCAGCAGCTTAGCGGCCGGGCGTGGACATTACGAC. Encoded protein: CASSLAAGRGHYD. The CDR3 in full is CASSLAAGRGHYDYTF.

Comments on this clone: The read finishes 3 residues shy of the CDR3 end, and the germline J gene is used to complete it. The J gene is TRBJ2-5, the V gene TRBV4-1; D is perhaps TRBD2 (7 bases). V lost 2 bases and J lost 4, with 17 bases in between. From germline, CDR1 is MGHRA and CDR2 YSYEKL. This CDR3 comprises 16 residues. The covered CDR3 bases are TGCGCCAGCAGCCAATTCTCGGGGGGCCTGGGAGAGACC. This translates into CASSQFSGGLGET. In full, the CDR3 reads CASSQFSGGLGETQYF.

To note about this clone: The CDR3 end is not reached by the read, which stops 3 residues before it; the germline J gene fills it in. The rearrangement uses TRBV7-9 and TRBJ1-6, with a weak D call TRBD1 (5 bases). The germline V gene encodes CDR1 SEHNR and CDR2 FQNEAQ (reference sequence). CDR3 size: 14 residues. The part of the CDR3 DNA that was read is TGTGCCAGCAGCTCCGGGGGAGGGATCGAAACC. Protein product: CASSSGGGIET. The complete CDR3 protein is CASSSGGGIETLHF.

Points on this clone: The missing CDR3 end, 3 residues past where the read stops, is filled in from the germline J gene. The rearrangement links TRBV20-1 to TRBJ2-3; unclear D gene. Trimming stripped 6 bases from V and 0 bases from J, with 7 bases between. The CDR3 consists of 12 residues. Germline CDR1 reads DFQATT; CDR2 reads SNEGSKA (reference sequence). The CDR3 reads CSAPLSTDTQYF. The sequenced part of the CDR3 DNA is TGCAGTGCCCCCCTTAGCACAGATACG.

CDR3 DNA (partial): TGTGCCAGCAGCTCGACAGGGAATCTGAACACTGAA. It translates to CASSSTGNLNTE. From start to end, the CDR3 is CASSSTGNLNTEAFF. This chain uses TRBV5-5 with TRBJ1-1; 7 bases match TRBD1. With the read ending 3 residues before the CDR3 end, the germline J gene is used to fill in that end. The CDR3 runs to 15 residues. J lost 0 bases, V lost 3 bases, and 5 bases had no gene match. CDR1 is SGHKS, CDR2 YYEKEE, per germline (reference sequence).

The CDR3: CASSYGTGGYDYTF. Partial CDR3 DNA: TGTGCCAGCAGTTACGGGACAGGGGGCTACGAC. The genes are TRBV6-2 or TRBV6-3 and TRBJ1-2, with 12 nucleotides matching TRBD1. The CDR3 end lies 3 residues beyond the end of the read and is filled in from the germline J gene. The V gene's germline CDR1 is MNHEY and CDR2 SVGEGT. This CDR3 comprises 14 residues.

As concerns this clone: The sequence runs out 3 residues before the end of the CDR3; the remainder is reconstructed from the germline J gene. The gene calls are TRBV20-1 and TRBJ2-5; 7 bases agree with TRBD2. The CDR3 contains 15 residues. CDR1 DFQATT and CDR2 SNEGSKA come from the germline V gene (reference sequence). J lost 4 bases, V lost 3 bases, and 11 bases had no gene match. Here the CDR3 reads CSASPRPGEGETQYF. Partial CDR3 DNA: TGCAGTGCTAGTCCCCGACCGGGGGAGGGAGAGACC.

Comments on this clone: The read ends 3 residues shy of where the CDR3 ends; the end is completed using the germline J gene. This rearrangement joins TRBV19 to TRBJ2-5, with 10 bases fitting TRBD2. Germline V gives CDR1 LNHDA, CDR2 SQIVND (reference sequence). J lost 5 bases, V lost 7 bases, and 7 bases had no gene match. CDR3 length equals 14 residues. This CDR3 is CASKERGGRETQYF. Partial CDR3 DNA: TGTGCCAGTAAGGAGCGGGGGGGCAGGGAGACC.

In regard to this clone: The read halts 3 residues ahead of the CDR3 end, with the missing end drawn from the germline J gene. This rearrangement joins TRBV12-3 or TRBV12-4 to TRBJ2-5; the D gene is possibly TRBD2 (6 bases). CDR3 size: 14 residues. V shed 3 bases and J shed 0 bases, with 8 bases lying between them. CDR3 sequence reads: CASSFGGYQETQYF. The sequenced CDR3 bases are TGTGCCAGCAGTTTTGGGGGGTACCAAGAGACC.